A single sample gave rise to the 21 T cell receptor beta chains below, sequenced in a study of blood T cell repertoires in COVID-19 (dated by TCRdb to about 2020). The library was built by means of the immunoSEQ multiplex PCR assay. TCRdb mirrors the immuneACCESS table, restricted to in-frame sequences. Some clones are absent from its copies; in checked studies, under half trace to an unresolved V gene, and the reason for the others is unknown. Here the sample has just over 150,000 clones; 80% to 90% occur a single time. The biggest ten clones account for roughly 15% of the sample. The sequencing input was peripheral blood. Every receptor here comes from a woman aged 40 to 50 with acute or convalescent COVID-19.

The chain recombines TRBV28 with TRBJ2-3; no reliable D call. Germline lookup yields CDR1 MDHEN and CDR2 SYDVKM. The V end was cut by 5 bases, the J end by 2 bases, with 11 bases between. The CDR3 consists of 14 residues. The CDR3 nucleotides are TGTGCCAGCAGTCCCGACTCGAACACAGATACGCAGTATTTT. It translates to CASSPDSNTDTQYF.

This clone occurred once. The chain carries TRBV7-3 and TRBJ2-5, with 7 bases matching TRBD1. The CDR3 consists of 14 residues. Per the germline V gene, CDR1 is SGHTA and CDR2 is FQGTGA. V gave up 5 bases and J gave up 1 base; unmatched junction bases: 4. CDR3 region: CASSTGQLQETQYF. DNA for the CDR3: TGTGCCAGCAGCACGGGACAGCTCCAAGAGACCCAGTACTTC.

The chain couples TRBV9 to TRBJ2-3, with a tentative D call TRBD2 (5 bases). This CDR3 is built from 16 residues. The V and J ends lost 0 bases and 0 bases respectively, with 11 bases between them. The germline gives CDR1 SGDLS, CDR2 YYNGEE. The CDR3: CASSVEGAVSTDTQYF. Written as DNA, the CDR3 is TGTGCCAGCAGCGTAGAAGGAGCGGTTAGCACAGATACGCAGTATTTT.

The chain uses TRBV30 and TRBJ2-1; possibly TRBD2 for D (7 bases). This CDR3 has 16 amino acids. Germline CDR1 GTSNPN, CDR2 SVGIG (reference sequence). Trimming stripped 2 bases from V and 8 bases from J, with 22 bases between. In DNA form, the CDR3 reads TGTGCCTGGAGTCTTGGCACCGTAGGGGGGGCTGATGAGCAGTTCTTC. The encoded protein is CAWSLGTVGGADEQFF.

This chain uses TRBV6-5 with TRBJ1-1; D unclear. Trimming removed 0 bases at V and 4 bases at J, with 15 bases between. The CDR3 loop spans 16 amino acids. Germline CDR1 is MNHEY and CDR2 is SVGAGI. The CDR3 here is CASSYSNGLAGTEAFF. The CDR3 DNA follows: TGTGCCAGCAGTTACTCGAACGGTCTGGCGGGCACTGAAGCTTTCTTT.

The chain couples TRBV4-1 to TRBJ1-1, with D possibly TRBD1 on 5 matching bases. The germline V gene has CDR1 MGHRA and CDR2 YSYEKL. V lost 4 bases, J lost 4 bases, and 7 bases lay in between. There are 12 residues in the CDR3. CDR3 loop: CASSPGLTEAFF. CDR3 nucleotides: TGCGCCAGCAGCCCAGGGCTCACTGAAGCTTTCTTT.

This sequence joins TRBV24-1 and TRBJ2-2; possibly TRBD2 for D (5 bases). The CDR3 has 14 amino acids. Germline CDR1 is KGHDR and CDR2 is SFDVKD. V gave up 7 bases and J gave up 6 bases, with 14 bases separating them. CDR3: CATSEGREPGELFF. CDR3 bases: TGTGCCACCAGCGAAGGAAGGGAGCCCGGGGAGCTGTTTTTT.

The V gene is TRBV18, the J gene TRBJ2-7; 13 positions match TRBD2. CDR3 size: 15 residues. Germline V lookup: CDR1 KGHSH, CDR2 LQKENI. The V segment lost 6 bases and the J segment 1 base; nucleotides outside the gene matches: 3. CDR3 DNA sequence: TGTGCCAGCTCCCCGGGACTAGCGGGATCCTACGAGCAGTACTTC. Amino acids: CASSPGLAGSYEQYF.

The chain recombines TRBV5-1 with TRBJ1-2; TRBD1 agrees at 7 bases. CDR3 size: 17 residues. Germline V gene lookup returns CDR1 SGHRS and CDR2 YFSETQ. V dropped 4 bases and J dropped 2; count of bases not matched to a gene: 14. The CDR3 reads CASSPATTGVSNYGYTF. In DNA, the CDR3 is TGCGCCAGCAGCCCCGCAACTACAGGGGTATCCAACTATGGCTACACCTTC.

The J gene is TRBJ2-3, the V gene TRBV5-8; TRBD2 aligns across 7 bases. V shed 0 bases and J 1 base; nucleotides not matched to a gene: 11. Germline V gene lookup returns CDR1 SGHTS and CDR2 YDEGEE. The length of the CDR3 is 18 residues. The CDR3 DNA follows: TGTGCCAGCAGCTTGGCCTTCGAGCGGGATACGGGCACAGATACGCAGTATTTT. It translates to CASSLAFERDTGTDTQYF.

This clone was observed a handful of times. This chain links TRBV12-3 or TRBV12-4 with TRBJ1-2, with TRBD1 matching 9 bases. Trimming cost V 7 bases and J 8 bases; bases outside gene matches: 8. The CDR3 has 13 residues. CDR3 nucleotides: TGTGCCAGCACCGGGACAGGGCTAAGGGGCTACACCTTC. Its translation: CASTGTGLRGYTF.

The chain employs TRBV6-5 and TRBJ2-1; TRBD2 is a possible D gene (6 bases). This CDR3 comprises 14 residues. The V gene lost 2 bases and the J gene lost 7 bases, with 12 bases spanning the gap. Looked up from germline, CDR1 is MNHEY and CDR2 is SVGAGI. Here the CDR3 reads CASSYGGAGNEQFF. CDR3 nucleotide sequence: TGTGCCAGCAGTTACGGCGGGGCGGGGAATGAGCAGTTCTTC.

The V and J genes are TRBV28 and TRBJ1-2, with no clear D. The CDR3 length is 13 residues. The V end lost 6 bases, the J end lost 8 bases, and 16 bases lay between the germline ends. Looked up from germline, CDR1 is MDHEN and CDR2 is SYDVKM. This CDR3 reads CASRAESLGGYTF. As DNA, the CDR3 is TGTGCCAGCAGAGCGGAGTCCCTCGGAGGCTACACCTTC.

The chain uses TRBV3-1 (or the pseudogene TRBV3-2) and TRBJ2-4; 7 bases align to TRBD1. The CDR3 runs 16 residues. CDR1 LGHDT and CDR2 YNNKEL come from the germline V gene (reference sequence). V dropped 5 bases and J dropped 1; count of bases not matched to a gene: 8. As DNA, the CDR3 is TGTGCCAGCAGCTTTCAGGGGGAAAGGGCCAAAAACATTCAGTACTTC. Protein sequence: CASSFQGERAKNIQYF.

The chain has TRBV19 and TRBJ2-1, with D unclear. Trimming cost V 4 bases and J 5 bases, with 9 bases left between them. The CDR3 contains 13 residues. Germline V gene sequence: CDR1 LNHDA, CDR2 SQIVND (reference sequence). The CDR3 DNA is TGTGCCAGTAGTACACATACCAACAATGAGCAGTTCTTC. It specifies CASSTHTNNEQFF.

The CDR3 DNA reads as TGTGCCACCAGTCCCGGGACAGGGGTGAACACTGAAGCTTTCTTT. Translation gives CATSPGTGVNTEAFF. V and J are TRBV24-1 and TRBJ1-1; 10 nucleotides match TRBD1. Germline CDR1 reads KGHDR; CDR2 reads SFDVKD. The CDR3 is 15 residues long. V trimming: 6 bases; J trimming: 0 bases; junction bases outside the gene matches: 3.

This chain uses TRBV11-2 with TRBJ1-2, with TRBD1 matching over 7 bases. Germline CDR1 is SGHAT and CDR2 is FQNNGV. With 3 bases clipped from V and 6 bases from J, the junction kept 7 bases outside the gene matches. This CDR3 spans 14 amino acids. The CDR3 protein is CASSLVGQGDGYTF. The CDR3 DNA reads as TGTGCCAGCAGCTTGGTGGGTCAGGGGGATGGCTACACCTTC.

The rearrangement links TRBV24-1 to TRBJ2-7; 7 bases match TRBD2. The length of the CDR3 is 13 residues. The J segment lost 0 bases and the V segment lost 5 bases, leaving 0 bases of the junction unmatched. Germline loops: CDR1 KGHDR, CDR2 SFDVKD. As DNA, the CDR3 is TGTGCCACCAGTGCGGGGGGCTCCTACGAGCAGTACTTC. Its translation is CATSAGGSYEQYF.

The chain combines TRBV30 with TRBJ2-3; maybe TRBD2 (7 bases). Trimming removed 0 bases from V and 4 bases from J, with 11 bases in between. CDR3 length: 14 amino acids. Germline CDR1 GTSNPN, CDR2 SVGIG (reference sequence). CDR3 in DNA: TGTGCCTGGAGTGTATCGGGGGGCCCAGATACGCAGTATTTT. Translation: CAWSVSGGPDTQYF.

V and J are TRBV7-8 and TRBJ2-7, with 12 bases fitting TRBD1. CDR1 SGHVS and CDR2 FQNEAQ come from the germline V gene. This CDR3 comprises 18 residues. V lost 5 bases to trimming and J lost 4 bases; unmatched junction nucleotides: 15. In DNA form, the CDR3 reads TGTGCCAGCAGCCGAAATCTAGTTGGGACAGGGGGCTGGTACGAGCAGTACTTC. Protein sequence: CASSRNLVGTGGWYEQYF.

The chain links TRBV29-1 to TRBJ2-7; maybe TRBD2 (5 bases). The CDR3 contains 14 residues. Germline V gives CDR1 SQVTM, CDR2 ANQGSEA. Trimming left V 7 bases short and J 6 bases short, with 22 bases between. CDR3 coding DNA: TGCAGCGCCGGGTGGGGAAACCCCGGAGGCGAGCAGTACTTC. Translation gives CSAGWGNPGGEQYF.